The 32 T cell receptor delta chains presented below share a single source sample, sequenced in a study of gamma-delta chains in newborns, infants, children (dated by TCRdb to about 2019). The sample was run on an Illumina MiSeq. TCRdb called clones afresh from the public reads with CATT; identical DNA rows were later merged. This sample lists 6,000 or so delta-chain clones; more than 14% were detected once. Under 30% of the sample lies in the top ten. The sample was blood, taken at baseline. The origin of the receptors is a child who was a newborn, infant or young child, either healthy, febrile or measles-vaccinated (not recorded which).

A note on this clone: This specimen includes other DNA sequences encoding the same CDR3. V and J are TRDV1 and TRDJ1; 7 bases map to TRDD3. This CDR3 spans 23 amino acids. Germline assignment: CDR1 TSWWSYY and CDR2 QGS. The ends lost 2 bases at V and 0 bases at J; junction bases unmatched: 27. The CDR3 sequence is CALGELHGRLVLGLYPYTDKLIF. CDR3 nucleotides: TGTGCTCTTGGGGAATTACACGGTCGCCTAGTACTGGGGTTATACCCTTACACCGATAAACTCATCTTT.

Judged by abundance, this clone is medium-sized. The rearrangement links TRDV1 to TRDJ1; TRDD2 is a possible D gene (6 bases). Germline V gene data show CDR1 as TSWWSYY and CDR2 as QGS. The CDR3 extends over 16 amino acids. V lost 6 bases, J lost 4 bases, and 21 bases lay in between. For the CDR3, the DNA is TGTGCTCTTGGCTCGGCCTTCCGGGACCCTGGCGATAAACTCATCTTT. The encoded protein is CALGSAFRDPGDKLIF.

This clone ranks as medium-sized (0.01 to 0.1%). Other DNA sequences from this sample encode an identical CDR3 as well. This chain connects TRDV3 to TRDJ1; D possibly corresponds to TRDD2 (5 bases). The CDR3 contains 12 residues. Deletions cut 5 bases from V and 2 bases from J, with 12 bases between. The germline V gene has CDR1 TVYSNPD and CDR2 GDNSRS (reference sequence). The CDR3 DNA follows: TGTGCCGCTATTCTCCTAACCGATAAACTCATCTTT. Amino acids: CAAILLTDKLIF.

This clone is labeled as medium-sized. This rearrangement joins TRDV1 to TRDJ4; 12 nucleotides agree with TRDD3. Germline CDR1 TSWWSYY, CDR2 QGS. After removal of 1 base from V and 0 bases from J, the junction contained 15 bases not matched to a gene. The CDR3 has 20 residues. CDR3 in DNA: TGTGCTCTTGGGGAACGAGTATTCCGCATCTGGGGGATACGGACCAGACCCCTGATCTTT. Encoded protein: CALGERVFRIWGIRTRPLIF.

This clone has only a few counts. The chain couples TRDV1 to TRDJ1; 11 positions match TRDD3. V trimming: 3 bases; J trimming: 4 bases; junction bases outside the gene matches: 19. This CDR3 comprises 20 residues. Germline assignment: CDR1 TSWWSYY and CDR2 QGS. The CDR3 nucleotides are TGTGCTCTTGGGGACCACATAATAGTCCCCGACTGGGGGATAGTCGATAAACTCATCTTT. Translated: CALGDHIIVPDWGIVDKLIF.

With regard to this clone: Since a far larger clone is one base different, this is likely a read error. This chain links TRDV1 with TRDJ1; TRDD3 matches at 11 bases. The CDR3 is 23 residues long. V shed 2 bases, J shed 0 bases, and the junction held 23 bases outside the gene matches. In germline, CDR1 is TSWWSYY, CDR2 QGS. CDR3 sequence: CALGEVRFMRPYWGISYTDKLIF. The DNA for the CDR3 is TGTGCTCTTGGGGAAGTTCGGTTCATGAGGCCGTACTGGGGGATATCCTACACCGATAAACTCATCTTT.

This clone is medium-sized in the sample. V usage is TRDV1 and J usage is TRDJ1, with D possibly TRDD3 on 5 matching bases. V lost 2 bases, J lost 0 bases, and 16 bases lay in between. The CDR3 spans 17 residues. The germline V gene encodes CDR1 TSWWSYY and CDR2 QGS. The CDR3 DNA reads as TGTGCTCTTGGGGAATGGGTCTACCCGGGGGACACCGATAAACTCATCTTT. Encoded protein: CALGEWVYPGDTDKLIF.

This clone was recorded many times. Mismatch with germline at one junction end may stem from a read error. The same CDR3 can be traced to other DNA sequences in this sample. V and J are TRDV3 and TRDJ1; possibly TRDD3 for D (5 bases). Germline values: CDR1 TVYSNPD, CDR2 GDNSRS (reference sequence). This CDR3 is 18 amino acids long. CDR3 DNA sequence: TGTGCCTTTTTCCGCCTAATTGGGGACCCTCCTTACACCGATAAGCTCATCTTT. It is translated as CAFFRLIGDPPYTDKLIF.

The chain employs TRDV2 and TRDJ1; no firm D call. The CDR3 is 16 amino acids. V shed 0 bases and J shed 0 bases, with 13 bases lying between them. CDR1 is GEAIGNYY, CDR2 EKD, per germline. Here the CDR3 reads CACDTVGPSDTDKLIF. CDR3 nucleotides: TGTGCCTGTGACACCGTAGGGCCCTCGGACACCGATAAACTCATCTTT.

Worth noting for this clone: A far larger clone is one nucleotide away, so this likely arose from a read error. This chain links TRDV2 with TRDJ3, with TRDD3 matching 11 bases. CDR3 length equals 21 residues. Germline V gene data show CDR1 as GEAIGNYY and CDR2 as EKD. The CDR3 sequence: CACDSSVLLGDMTWGTRQMFF. CDR3 coding DNA: TGTGCCTGTGACAGCTCGGTCCTACTGGGGGATATGACCTGGGGCACCCGACAGATGTTTTTC.

The rearrangement uses TRDV1 and TRDJ1; 13 bases map to TRDD3. The CDR3 consists of 25 residues. V lost 3 bases and J lost 0; bases outside the gene matches: 28. Germline assignment: CDR1 TSWWSYY and CDR2 QGS. The CDR3 is CALGERTLPHDTGGYAGRNTDKLIF. CDR3 nucleotides: TGTGCTCTTGGGGAGCGAACCCTTCCACACGATACTGGGGGATACGCGGGCCGAAACACCGATAAACTCATCTTT.

By sample fraction, this clone is medium-sized. The chain couples TRDV3 to TRDJ1; 11 bases are a match to TRDD3. The CDR3 extends over 15 amino acids. J gave up 4 bases and V 1 base, and 8 bases lay outside the gene matches. CDR1 is TVYSNPD, CDR2 GDNSRS, per germline (reference sequence). CDR3 amino acids: CAFMLCGGYGDKLIF. The CDR3 DNA reads TGTGCCTTTATGTTATGTGGGGGATACGGCGATAAACTCATCTTT.

This clone was found a few times. The CDR3: CACDRLGGGSTDKLIF. DNA of the CDR3: TGTGCCTGTGACCGACTTGGGGGGGGATCCACCGATAAACTCATCTTT. The rearrangement links TRDV2 to TRDJ1; 7 bases align to TRDD3. The J segment lost 1 base and the V segment lost 3 bases, leaving 10 bases of the junction unmatched. The CDR3 covers 16 residues. Germline V CDR1 and CDR2: GEAIGNYY, EKD.

In this sample, this clone turned up a few times. This chain links TRDV2 with TRDJ3; weak D call: TRDD3 (6 bases). The germline V and J ends were trimmed by 2 bases and 0 bases, with 19 bases remaining between them. This CDR3 has 20 residues. Germline assignment: CDR1 GEAIGNYY and CDR2 EKD. CDR3 in amino acids: CACDNPLGSPSSWDTRQMFF. The CDR3 DNA reads TGTGCCTGTGACAATCCCCTGGGGTCTCCCTCCTCCTGGGACACCCGACAGATGTTTTTC.

The rearrangement uses TRDV1 and TRDJ1, with 8 bases that match TRDD3. V shed 1 base, J shed 3 bases, and the junction held 19 bases outside the gene matches. This CDR3 spans 20 amino acids. Germline lookup yields CDR1 TSWWSYY and CDR2 QGS. Written as DNA, the CDR3 is TGTGCTCTTGGGGAACCTTCTTACACTACTGGGGGCCCCCTGGCCGATAAACTCATCTTT. It encodes CALGEPSYTTGGPLADKLIF.

The chain is built from TRDV1 and TRDJ1, with TRDD3 as a possible D gene (6 bases). CDR1 is TSWWSYY and CDR2 is QGS in the germline V gene. The CDR3 length is 21 residues. The V end lost 3 bases, the J end lost 0 bases, and 29 bases lay between the germline ends. CDR3 region: CALGDTPPTWEPGDHTDKLIF. CDR3 bases: TGTGCTCTTGGGGATACTCCCCCGACCTGGGAGCCGGGGGACCACACCGATAAACTCATCTTT.

By sample share, this clone is medium-sized (0.01 to 0.1%). The rearrangement uses TRDV2 and TRDJ3; 9 bases line up with TRDD3. This CDR3 contains 17 residues. Germline trimming cut 4 bases from V and 0 bases from J; bases unmatched to any gene: 3. Germline loops: CDR1 GEAIGNYY, CDR2 EKD. CDR3 nucleotides: TGTGCCTGTGAGTACTGGGGGAGCTCCTGGGACACCCGACAGATGTTTTTC. It specifies CACEYWGSSWDTRQMFF.

This clone is large (0.1 to 1%). The sample has other DNA sequences that encode this CDR3 too. The CDR3 loop is CAFKTGYWGIRADKLIF. DNA of the CDR3: TGTGCCTTTAAAACTGGGTACTGGGGGATACGAGCCGATAAACTCATCTTT. The chain uses TRDV3 and TRDJ1; 13 nucleotides agree with TRDD3. V was clipped by 1 base and J by 3 bases; unmatched bases: 11. The germline CDR1 and CDR2 sequences are TVYSNPD and GDNSRS (reference sequence). The CDR3 has 17 amino acids.

By sample fraction, this clone is large. Within the sample, other DNA sequences also encode this same CDR3. This chain uses TRDV3 with TRDJ1; 11 bases agree with TRDD3. In germline, CDR1 is TVYSNPD, CDR2 GDNSRS (reference sequence). The CDR3 consists of 17 residues. The CDR3 here is CAQRNGYWGISPDKLIF. The CDR3 coding sequence is TGTGCTCAACGCAACGGGTACTGGGGGATAAGCCCCGATAAACTCATCTTT.

By sample share, this clone is medium-sized. The chain couples TRDV2 to TRDJ1; 9 bases fit TRDD3. With 0 bases clipped from V and 0 bases from J, the junction kept 10 bases outside the gene matches. Germline V gene sequence: CDR1 GEAIGNYY, CDR2 EKD. The CDR3 extends over 18 amino acids. The chain's CDR3 is CACDTVSLLGDNTDKLIF. The CDR3 DNA reads as TGTGCCTGTGACACCGTTTCATTACTGGGGGACAACACCGATAAACTCATCTTT.

This clone rates as medium-sized. The rearrangement links TRDV1 to TRDJ1, with a weak D call TRDD3 (5 bases). The CDR3 sequence is 19 residues long. V lost 3 bases to trimming and J lost 8 bases, with 31 bases between them. Germline CDR1 TSWWSYY, CDR2 QGS. The CDR3 is CALGEDRRQVCGGGPKLIF. Here the CDR3 DNA reads TGTGCTCTTGGGGAGGACCGAAGGCAGGTGTGTGGCGGGGGTCCGAAACTCATCTTT.

This clone came up a few times. It may be a read error: a sequence one base away is much more abundant. Other DNA sequences in the sample encode the same CDR3. Here the CDR3 reads CACDTAVGLPVSWDTRQMFF. In DNA form, the CDR3 reads TGCGCCTGTGACACCGCGGTTGGGTTACCCGTCTCCTGGGACACCCGACAGATGTTTTTC. J is TRDJ3 and V is TRDV2, with D unclear. This CDR3 is 20 amino acids long. From germline, CDR1 is GEAIGNYY and CDR2 EKD.

Comments on this clone: Other DNA sequences in the sample encode the same CDR3. This chain uses TRDV1 with TRDJ1; D is unclear. CDR3 length: 23 amino acids. Germline V gene sequence: CDR1 TSWWSYY, CDR2 QGS. Deletions cut 0 bases from V and 0 bases from J, with 32 bases between. For the CDR3, the DNA is TGTGCTCTTGGGGAACTAGGGAGCCGACTGTCCCCGCTACACCCACCCAACACCGATAAACTCATCTTT. As protein: CALGELGSRLSPLHPPNTDKLIF.

This clone is medium-sized. The V and J genes are TRDV2 and TRDJ2; D possibly corresponds to TRDD3 (5 bases). The V gene lost 0 bases and the J gene lost 3 bases, with 10 bases spanning the gap. The CDR3 loop spans 15 amino acids. Germline assignment: CDR1 GEAIGNYY and CDR2 EKD. In DNA form, the CDR3 reads TGTGCCTGTGACACCGTTGGGATCATGACAGCACAACTCTTCTTT. Translating gives CACDTVGIMTAQLFF.

In the case of this clone: A far larger clone lies a single base away; this is likely a read error. This rearrangement joins TRDV1 to TRDJ1; 11 nucleotides line up with TRDD3. This CDR3 contains 24 residues. CDR1 and CDR2 (germline): TSWWSYY, QGS. CDR3 nucleotide sequence: TGTGCTCTTGGGGAGTACCATCCGGTCGCATTCTACTGGGGGATATCCCCATACACCGATAAACTCACCTTT. It yields the protein CALGEYHPVAFYWGISPYTDKLTF.

By share of the sample, this clone is medium-sized. V is TRDV2 and J is TRDJ1; D gene uncertain. CDR3 size: 16 residues. Germline CDR1 reads GEAIGNYY; CDR2 reads EKD. The V gene lost 0 bases and the J gene lost 5 bases, with 18 bases spanning the gap. The CDR3 protein is CACDTVSKNRADKLIF. CDR3 in DNA: TGTGCCTGTGACACCGTCTCCAAGAATCGAGCTGATAAACTCATCTTT.

This clone ranks as medium-sized (0.01 to 0.1%). V usage is TRDV2 and J usage is TRDJ1; 9 nucleotides match TRDD2. V dropped 1 base and J dropped 7; count of bases not matched to a gene: 15. The germline V gene encodes CDR1 GEAIGNYY and CDR2 EKD. The CDR3 length is 17 residues. The CDR3 DNA reads TGTGCCTGTGACACTCTGGGCGGCCTTCCTACCCCCGGTAAACTCATCTTT. It is translated as CACDTLGGLPTPGKLIF.

The chain couples TRDV1 to TRDJ1; 12 positions agree with TRDD3. The CDR3 loop spans 31 amino acids. Germline V gives CDR1 TSWWSYY, CDR2 QGS. V was pared by 8 bases and J by 0 bases, with 52 bases of the junction left unmatched. The CDR3 DNA follows: TGTGCTCTTAGGGGACCAAATACTAGATTGAAGACCAAGACCCGTGCATTGGACTGGGGGATACACCCAACTAACACCGATAAACTCATCTTT. This encodes CALRGPNTRLKTKTRALDWGIHPTNTDKLIF.

Details on this clone: With a far larger clone one base away, a read error is the likely cause. The identical CDR3 is also encoded by other nucleotide sequences in the sample. The chain combines TRDV1 with TRDJ1, with D perhaps TRDD3 (6 bases). The CDR3 consists of 19 residues. Germline CDR1 is TSWWSYY and CDR2 is QGS. Trimming pared 3 bases from V and 0 bases from J, leaving 23 bases between. DNA for the CDR3: TGTGCTCTTGGGGAGCTATGGGTCGTAATGGGGGGCGACACCGATAAACTCATCTTT. This encodes CALGELWVVMGGDTDKLIF.

By frequency in the sample, this clone is medium-sized. CDR3 in amino acids: CALGGVIDNYVKGGYTDKLIF. CDR3 DNA sequence: TGTGCTCTTGGTGGTGTCATCGATAACTACGTGAAGGGGGGATACACCGATAAACTCATCTTT. The chain couples TRDV1 to TRDJ1; 7 bases match TRDD3. Germline loops: CDR1 TSWWSYY, CDR2 QGS. Trimming cost V 6 bases and J 0 bases; bases outside gene matches: 25. The CDR3 length is 21 residues.

This clone was detected ten times or more. The chain combines TRDV1 with TRDJ1; TRDD3 matches at 12 bases. Germline V gene data show CDR1 as TSWWSYY and CDR2 as QGS. This CDR3 contains 20 residues. V shed 1 base and J 0 bases; nucleotides not matched to a gene: 12. The CDR3 is CALGEHLPNWGIPYTDKLIF. CDR3 in DNA: TGTGCTCTTGGGGAACATCTTCCGAACTGGGGGATACCCTACACCGATAAACTCATCTTT.

This clone is categorized as medium-sized (0.01 to 0.1%). The chain couples TRDV1 to TRDJ1; TRDD2 matches 9 bases. The J segment lost 0 bases and the V segment lost 4 bases, leaving 15 bases of the junction unmatched. The CDR3 runs 19 residues. Germline assignment: CDR1 TSWWSYY and CDR2 QGS. The DNA of the CDR3 is TGTGCTCTTGGGGCCCCCTTCCTACTATGGGGGAGTTACACCGATAAACTCATCTTT. It encodes CALGAPFLLWGSYTDKLIF.